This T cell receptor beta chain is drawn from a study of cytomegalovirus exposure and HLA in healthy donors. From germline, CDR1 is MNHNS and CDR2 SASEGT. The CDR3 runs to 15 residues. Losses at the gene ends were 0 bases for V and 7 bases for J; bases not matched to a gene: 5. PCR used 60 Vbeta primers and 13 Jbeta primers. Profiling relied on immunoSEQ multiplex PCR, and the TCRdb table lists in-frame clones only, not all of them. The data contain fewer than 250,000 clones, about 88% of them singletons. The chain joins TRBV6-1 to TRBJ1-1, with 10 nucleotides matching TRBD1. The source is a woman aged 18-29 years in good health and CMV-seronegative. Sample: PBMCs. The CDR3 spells CASSEAGTGADEAFF. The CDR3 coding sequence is TGTGCCAGCAGTGAAGCTGGGACAGGGGCGGATGAAGCTTTCTTT.